This is a list of T cell receptor beta chains from one sample in a study of blood T cell repertoires in COVID-19. Sequencing used immunoSEQ multiplex PCR; TCRdb keeps in-frame clones, though not all of them. This table has about 44,000 clones, around 82% appearing once. Sequencing used peripheral blood. Source of these receptors: a woman between 65 and 79 years old with acute or convalescent COVID-19. Both conserved end residues are trimmed from each CDR3.

J	V	CDR3
TRBJ2-7	TRBV9	ASSPTRAGEQY
TRBJ1-6	TRBV10-3	ALRSSYNSPLH
TRBJ2-1	TRBV7-8	ASHLRREGYEQF
TRBJ2-3	TRBV7-2	ASSQGPGTREENTDTQY
TRBJ2-1	TRBV9	ASSVVTSGRYEQF
TRBJ2-7	TRBV10-2	ASSVSGDSYEQY
TRBJ2-4	TRBV6-1	ASSEAAGAGAKNIQY
TRBJ2-1	TRBV7-3	ASSPSGGNNEQF
TRBJ2-1	TRBV6-2/TRBV6-3	ASSYSGLAGIYNEQF
TRBJ2-7	TRBV24-1	ATSDPTSGGDYEQY
TRBJ1-2	TRBV5-1	ASSSPYRGDYGYT
TRBJ2-1	TRBV6-2/TRBV6-3	ASSYSTETSGIIYNEQF
TRBJ1-1	TRBV2	ASVGQAMNTEAF
TRBJ1-5	TRBV27	ASSFRNQPQH
TRBJ2-3	TRBV15	ATREAGRTDTQY
TRBJ2-1	TRBV15	ATSRGGGQGHNEQF
TRBJ2-2	TRBV30	AWSVRQGYRRTGELF
TRBJ2-5	TRBV7-9	ASSYGGLKWETQY
TRBJ2-2	TRBV5-6	ASSYSTGRSRPKTGELF
TRBJ1-6	TRBV13	ASSQTGMSNSPLH
TRBJ1-4	TRBV5-6	ASSLQGSTNEKLF
TRBJ2-1	TRBV3-1/TRBV3-2	ASSTLGEQF
TRBJ2-1	TRBV7-8	ASSLFAGGGRNEQF
TRBJ1-2	TRBV5-4	ASSLGRRERDGYT
TRBJ2-7	TRBV9	ASSVSKREGPRDEQY
TRBJ2-1	TRBV28	ASSFETRKNEQF
TRBJ1-1	TRBV5-4	ASSSPGQNTEAF
TRBJ1-4	TRBV19	ASHGEKLF
TRBJ2-1	TRBV28	ASSYGLRNEQF
TRBJ1-2	TRBV19	ASTLDRVNYGYT
TRBJ2-7	TRBV3-1/TRBV3-2	ASSSRLAGAGGEQY
TRBJ1-2	TRBV3-1/TRBV3-2	ASSQGGRGPMGYT
TRBJ2-6	TRBV7-2	ASSLTRDRVNGANVLT
TRBJ2-7	TRBV3-1/TRBV3-2	ASSRHLLGAGGSWEQY
TRBJ1-2	TRBV18	ASSPRIEDYGYT
TRBJ1-3	TRBV15	ATSRETGTGNTIY
TRBJ2-1	TRBV7-9	ASSPLALHEQF
TRBJ1-6	TRBV2	ASGLPNSPLH
TRBJ1-1	TRBV6-5	ASSLTGGQGHTEAF
TRBJ2-3	TRBV18	ASSSLRQGTSTDTQY
TRBJ2-2	TRBV6-1	ASSERPLELF
TRBJ2-2	TRBV3-1/TRBV3-2	ASSPWTGDTGELF
TRBJ2-7	TRBV7-3	ASSLVAGGPHEQY
TRBJ2-1	TRBV28	ASSSPIPGLVNLAYNEQF
TRBJ2-1	TRBV29-1	SVDQNEQF